Below are 15 T cell receptor beta chains sequenced from a single sample in a study of T cells expressing NK-cell markers. TCRdb reprocessed the 5' RACE reads, with one entry per CDR3 protein and no DNA. The clone table shows about half a million distinct CDR3 sequences, with the ten largest holding under 1.5%. The specimen sequenced was blood T cells: a sorted CD56 or NKG2C T cell subset, CD4+ or CD8+ T cells, or bulk PBMC T cells (not recorded which). The origin of the receptors is a woman in her forties or fifties in good health.

This rearrangement joins TRBV7-2 to TRBJ2-5; TCRdb reports TRBD2, a call that lacks DNA to check it against. Germline V gene data show CDR1 as SGHTA and CDR2 as FQGNSA. This CDR3 comprises 15 residues. CDR3 loop: CASSFQGGGGETQYF. Combining the CDR3 with reference TRBV7-2 and TRBJ2-5 gives the whole variable domain GAGVSQSPSNKVTEKGKDVELRCDPISGHTALYWYRQSLGQGLEFLIYFQGNSAPDKSGLPSDRFSAERTGGSVSTLTIQRTQQEDSAVYLCASSFQGGGGETQYFGPGTRLLVL.

The V and J genes are TRBV7-3 and TRBJ2-1. The CDR3 consists of 13 residues. Germline-derived CDR1 and CDR2 are SGHTA and FQGTGA. CDR3 sequence: CASSLTGDNEQFF.

The genes are TRBV4-1 and TRBJ2-2. CDR3 size: 12 residues. Germline CDR1 MGHRA, CDR2 YSYEKL. The CDR3 is CASSPKAGELFF.

The gene calls are TRBV29-1 and TRBJ1-2; TCRdb gives TRBD1 as the D gene, but with no DNA this cannot be confirmed. In germline, CDR1 is SQVTM, CDR2 ANQGSEA. The CDR3 loop spans 12 amino acids. The CDR3 protein is CSVGGGVGGYTF.

This rearrangement joins TRBV5-1 to TRBJ2-1; TCRdb designates TRBD1, a call that cannot be tested without DNA. The CDR3 sequence is 17 residues long. The germline V gene has CDR1 SGHRS and CDR2 YFSETQ. The CDR3 reads CASNPHPTGALGHEQFF.

The chain uses TRBV10-2 and TRBJ2-1; without DNA, the TCRdb call of TRBD2 cannot be checked. CDR3 length: 14 amino acids. Germline V CDR1 and CDR2: WSHSY, SAAADI. CDR3 protein: CASSDTQAGVEQFF.

This rearrangement joins TRBV3-1 to TRBJ2-1; TCRdb gives TRBD1 as the D gene, but with no DNA this cannot be confirmed. The germline CDR1 and CDR2 sequences are LGHDT and YNNKEL (reference sequence). CDR3 length: 12 residues. The CDR3 sequence is CASSPTGNEQFF.

V usage is TRBV12-3 or TRBV12-4 and J usage is TRBJ1-6. CDR3 length: 16 residues. CDR3 region: CASSPGRARNNSPLHF.

The CDR3 loop reads CASSLDGGRREKLFF. This rearrangement joins TRBV5-1 to TRBJ1-4. In germline, CDR1 is SGHRS, CDR2 YFSETQ. CDR3 size: 15 residues.

The V and J genes are TRBV11-1 and TRBJ2-3; the TRBD1 assignment by TCRdb is unverifiable without DNA. The CDR3 covers 15 residues. Germline V CDR1 and CDR2: SGHAT, FQDESV (reference sequence). The chain's CDR3 is CASSKGVAGTDTQYF.

J is TRBJ1-6 and V is TRBV5-1; TCRdb picks TRBD1, but there is no DNA to check that call. The germline V gene encodes CDR1 SGHRS and CDR2 YFSETQ. The CDR3 has 15 residues. Here the CDR3 reads CASSLRQDSDSPLHF.

The chain carries TRBV12-3 or TRBV12-4 and TRBJ1-6; TCRdb outputs TRBD1, but without DNA this stays unchecked. The CDR3 is 17 residues long. The CDR3 here is CASSFKGFAGSTSPLHF.

This chain connects TRBV4-1 to TRBJ1-2; TCRdb indicates TRBD1, and absent DNA this call remains unverified. There are 13 residues in the CDR3. CDR1 and CDR2 from the germline V gene are MGHRA and YSYEKL. The CDR3 here is CASSPPGGGGYTF.

The genes are TRBV5-1 and TRBJ2-1; there is no DNA to check the TCRdb D call of TRBD2. This CDR3 has 15 amino acids. In germline, CDR1 is SGHRS, CDR2 YFSETQ. CDR3 amino acids: CASSLEGTSVYEQFF.

The rearrangement links TRBV7-9 to TRBJ2-1; there is no DNA to check the TCRdb D call of TRBD2. This CDR3 is built from 14 residues. Germline loops: CDR1 SEHNR, CDR2 FQNEAQ (reference sequence). CDR3 sequence: CASSLETSGMEQFF.